The 17 T cell receptor beta chains given below trace back to one sample, sequenced in a study of control samples from healthy donors and cancer patients. Clones were read by immunoSEQ multiplex PCR, and TCRdb kept only the in-frame ones, dropping some. The sample carries 130,000 or so clones, just under 90% recorded once. Sequencing input: PBMCs. These TCRs come from a man aged 50-59 years with head and neck cancer.

This sequence joins TRBV5-1 and TRBJ2-5; 9 nucleotides match TRBD1. Germline V gene data show CDR1 as SGHRS and CDR2 as YFSETQ. The CDR3 extends over 17 amino acids. Germline trimming cut 4 bases from V and 1 base from J; bases unmatched to any gene: 11. The CDR3 reads CASSHRQGVEFQETQYF. CDR3 nucleotide sequence: TGCGCCAGCAGCCATAGACAGGGGGTCGAGTTCCAAGAGACCCAGTACTTC.

V gene TRBV15 combines with J gene TRBJ2-7; 7 bases match TRBD1. The CDR3 length is 16 residues. Germline CDR1 LNHNV, CDR2 YYDKDF (reference sequence). The V gene end was trimmed by 5 bases and the J gene end by 2 bases; junction bases not matched to a gene: 12. The CDR3 DNA sequence: TGTGCCACCAGCCCAGCCCACGGGACAGCCCCCTACGAGCAGTACTTC. Its translation is CATSPAHGTAPYEQYF.

Turning to this clone: Other nucleotide sequences from this sample produce the same CDR3. This chain links TRBV5-1 with TRBJ2-1; D unclear. CDR1 SGHRS and CDR2 YFSETQ come from the germline V gene. The CDR3 covers 16 residues. Trimming pared 0 bases from V and 1 base from J, leaving 11 bases between. The CDR3 DNA reads TGCGCCAGCAGCTTGGGGTCGGGTGGGTCCTACAATGAGCAGTTCTTC. This codes for CASSLGSGGSYNEQFF.

The V and J genes are TRBV5-1 and TRBJ2-4; 7 nucleotides align to TRBD1. This CDR3 is 17 amino acids long. The V and J ends lost 1 base and 1 base, in that order; junction bases with no gene match: 8. Looked up from germline, CDR1 is SGHRS and CDR2 is YFSETQ. Here the CDR3 reads CASSLRVTGLAKNIQYF. DNA for the CDR3: TGCGCCAGCAGCTTGCGGGTGACAGGGTTGGCCAAAAACATTCAGTACTTC.

This clone was counted between two and nine times. This chain links TRBV11-2 with TRBJ1-1, with TRBD1 matching over 11 bases. The V gene end was trimmed by 5 bases and the J gene end by 3 bases; junction bases not matched to a gene: 8. This CDR3 region has 16 residues. The V gene's germline CDR1 is SGHAT and CDR2 FQNNGV. The CDR3 here is CASSRAGQGGHTEAFF. The CDR3 DNA follows: TGTGCCAGCAGCCGAGCGGGACAGGGGGGTCACACTGAAGCTTTCTTT.

This chain links TRBV2 with TRBJ2-3; tentatively, D is TRBD2 (5 bases). V was clipped by 6 bases and J by 0 bases, with 13 bases between them. Per germline, CDR1 SNHLY and CDR2 FYNNEI. The CDR3 contains 15 residues. The CDR3 spells CASRELVTSTDTQYF. The CDR3 DNA reads as TGTGCCAGCAGGGAACTAGTTACTAGCACAGATACGCAGTATTTT.

The chain employs TRBV5-4 and TRBJ2-7; D possibly corresponds to TRBD1 (6 bases). Per the germline V gene, CDR1 is SGHNT and CDR2 is YYREEE (reference sequence). The V gene lost 0 bases and the J gene lost 0 bases, with 19 bases spanning the gap. The CDR3 loop spans 18 amino acids. The CDR3 reads CASSLVPHGTPNSYEQYF. In DNA form, the CDR3 reads TGTGCCAGCAGCTTGGTGCCCCACGGGACACCGAACTCCTACGAGCAGTACTTC.

The chain combines TRBV6-5 with TRBJ2-7, with D perhaps matching TRBD1 (6 bases). V was trimmed by 2 bases and J by 2 bases, leaving 7 bases between them. Per germline, CDR1 MNHEY and CDR2 SVGAGI. This CDR3 region has 13 residues. CDR3 in amino acids: CASSYRQAYEQYF. CDR3 DNA: TGTGCCAGCAGTTACAGACAGGCCTACGAGCAGTACTTC.

The CDR3, as DNA: TGTGCCAGCAGTCATAAATTGTATGGTGAGCAGTTCTTC. Translated: CASSHKLYGEQFF. The chain links TRBV27 to TRBJ2-1; no clear D. The CDR3 has 13 amino acids. Deletions cut 5 bases from V and 9 bases from J, with 14 bases between. Germline values: CDR1 MNHEY, CDR2 SMNVEV (reference sequence).

This chain links TRBV5-1 with TRBJ2-5; 7 nucleotides align to TRBD1. This CDR3 comprises 15 residues. The germline V gene encodes CDR1 SGHRS and CDR2 YFSETQ. V lost 0 bases to trimming and J lost 7 bases; unmatched junction nucleotides: 9. CDR3 coding DNA: TGCGCCAGCAGCTTGGTCCCCGGGACAGAAGGGACCCAGTACTTC. It specifies CASSLVPGTEGTQYF.

This chain links TRBV10-3 with TRBJ1-5; 7 bases are a match to TRBD1. Germline loops: CDR1 ENHRY, CDR2 SYGVKD. V was pared by 5 bases and J by 4 bases, with 14 bases of the junction left unmatched. The CDR3 has 17 residues. The CDR3 protein is CAISPGTVEWANQPQHF. The DNA for the CDR3 is TGTGCCATCAGTCCCGGGACAGTTGAGTGGGCTAATCAGCCCCAGCATTTT.

This clone was observed a single time. The chain combines TRBV18 with TRBJ2-5; 7 bases are a match to TRBD2. From germline, CDR1 is KGHSH and CDR2 LQKENI. The V segment lost 3 bases and the J segment 3 bases; nucleotides outside the gene matches: 7. This CDR3 is built from 15 residues. In nucleotides, the CDR3 is TGTGCCAGCTCACCGCGGGAGCGGGGCAAAGAGACCCAGTACTTC. It codes for CASSPRERGKETQYF.

The gene calls are TRBV6-5 and TRBJ1-4; D ambiguous. Germline V lookup: CDR1 MNHEY, CDR2 SVGAGI. The CDR3 has 15 amino acids. V lost 3 bases to trimming and J lost 4 bases, with 12 bases between them. The CDR3 sequence is CASSYSSALNEKLFF. DNA for the CDR3: TGTGCCAGCAGTTATAGCTCAGCCCTTAATGAAAAACTGTTTTTT.

The V call is TRBV28, the J call TRBJ2-2; 10 nucleotides agree with TRBD2. The CDR3 extends over 16 amino acids. The trim removed 5 bases at V and 1 base at J, leaving 4 bases unmatched. CDR1 is MDHEN and CDR2 is SYDVKM in the germline V gene. In DNA, the CDR3 is TGTGCCAGCAGTCCAGCGGGAGGGTTGAACACCGGGGAGCTGTTTTTT. Translated: CASSPAGGLNTGELFF.

The V call is TRBV5-1, the J call TRBJ2-7; either TRBD1 or TRBD2 may fit D (5 bases each). The ends were cut back, 0 bases at V and 4 bases at J, with 11 bases in the middle. The CDR3 is made up of 14 amino acids. Germline CDR1 and CDR2: SGHRS and YFSETQ. The CDR3: CASSLGGFRYEQYF. The CDR3 nucleotides read TGCGCCAGCAGCTTGGGGGGGTTTCGTTACGAGCAGTACTTC.

The chain couples TRBV6-6 to TRBJ2-7; D unresolved. Germline V lookup: CDR1 MNHNY, CDR2 SVGAGI (reference sequence). Trimming shortened V by 6 bases and J by 7 bases, and 22 bases separated the two germline ends. The CDR3 runs to 15 residues. In DNA, the CDR3 is TGTGCCAGCAGGGCCGGCGTAAGGGCTGGGTTTGAGCAGTACTTC. Protein sequence: CASRAGVRAGFEQYF.

The sample holds a few counts of this clone. The chain links TRBV11-2 to TRBJ2-2; TRBD1 matches 7 bases. This CDR3 contains 16 residues. With 0 bases clipped from V and 4 bases from J, the junction kept 5 bases outside the gene matches. Looked up from germline, CDR1 is SGHAT and CDR2 is FQNNGV. CDR3 sequence reads: CASSLDQGQITGELFF. Here the CDR3 DNA reads TGTGCCAGCAGCTTAGATCAGGGACAGATCACCGGGGAGCTGTTTTTT.